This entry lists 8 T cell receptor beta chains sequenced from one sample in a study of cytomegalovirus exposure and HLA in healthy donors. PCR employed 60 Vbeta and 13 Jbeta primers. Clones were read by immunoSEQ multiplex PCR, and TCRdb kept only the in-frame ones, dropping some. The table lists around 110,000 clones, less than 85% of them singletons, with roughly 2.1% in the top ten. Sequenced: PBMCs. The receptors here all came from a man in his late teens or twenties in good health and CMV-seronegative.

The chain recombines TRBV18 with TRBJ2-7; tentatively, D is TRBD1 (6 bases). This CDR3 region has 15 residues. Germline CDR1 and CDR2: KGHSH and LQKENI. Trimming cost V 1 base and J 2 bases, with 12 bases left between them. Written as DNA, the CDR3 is TGTGCCAGCTCACCACGGACAGCCCGCGCCTACGAGCAGTACTTC. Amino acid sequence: CASSPRTARAYEQYF.

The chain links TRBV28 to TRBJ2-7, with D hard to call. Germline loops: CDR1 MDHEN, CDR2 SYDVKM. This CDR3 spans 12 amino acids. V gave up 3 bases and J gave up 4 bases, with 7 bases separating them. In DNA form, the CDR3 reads TGTGCCAGCAGTTTTCCTATGTACGAGCAGTACTTC. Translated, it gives CASSFPMYEQYF.

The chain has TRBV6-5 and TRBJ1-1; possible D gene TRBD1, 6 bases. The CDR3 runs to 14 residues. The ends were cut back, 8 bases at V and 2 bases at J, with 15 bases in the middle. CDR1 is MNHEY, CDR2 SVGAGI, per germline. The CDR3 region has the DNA TGTGCCAGCGGTCAGGACAGTGTTAACACTGAAGCTTTCTTT. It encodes CASGQDSVNTEAFF.

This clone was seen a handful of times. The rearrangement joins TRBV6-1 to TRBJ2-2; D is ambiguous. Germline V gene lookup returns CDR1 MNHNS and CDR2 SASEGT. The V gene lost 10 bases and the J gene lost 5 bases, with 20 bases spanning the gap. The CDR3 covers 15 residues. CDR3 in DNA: TGTGCCAACACCCCCCTACATGGGCCAACCGGGGAGCTGTTTTTT. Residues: CANTPLHGPTGELFF.

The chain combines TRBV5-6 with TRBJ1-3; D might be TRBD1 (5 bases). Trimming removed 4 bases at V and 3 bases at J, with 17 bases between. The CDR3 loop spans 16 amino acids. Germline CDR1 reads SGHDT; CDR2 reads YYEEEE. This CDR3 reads CASSIAAGLGGNTIYF. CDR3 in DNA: TGTGCCAGCAGCATTGCGGCAGGGTTGGGTGGAAACACCATATATTTT.

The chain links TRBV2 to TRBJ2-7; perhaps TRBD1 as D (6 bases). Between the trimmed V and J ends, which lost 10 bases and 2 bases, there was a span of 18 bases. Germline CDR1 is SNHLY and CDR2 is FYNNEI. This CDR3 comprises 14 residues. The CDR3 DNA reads TGTGCCATAGAGACACAGGGCCGCCCCTACGAGCAGTACTTC. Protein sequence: CAIETQGRPYEQYF.

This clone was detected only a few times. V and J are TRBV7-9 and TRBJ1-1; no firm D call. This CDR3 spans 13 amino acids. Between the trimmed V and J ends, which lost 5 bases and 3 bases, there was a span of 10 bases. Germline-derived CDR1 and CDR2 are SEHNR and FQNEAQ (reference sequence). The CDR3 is CASSQLSDTEAFF. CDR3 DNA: TGTGCCAGCAGCCAACTCTCGGACACTGAAGCTTTCTTT.

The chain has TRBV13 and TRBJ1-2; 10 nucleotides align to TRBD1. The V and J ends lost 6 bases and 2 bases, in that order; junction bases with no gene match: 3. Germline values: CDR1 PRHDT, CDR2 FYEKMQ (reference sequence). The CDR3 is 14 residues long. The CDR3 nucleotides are TGTGCCAGCAGTCTGACAGGGGGCAACTATGGCTACACCTTC. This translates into CASSLTGGNYGYTF.